These 18 T cell receptor beta chains came from one sample sequenced in a study of cytomegalovirus exposure and HLA in healthy donors. The PCR had 60 Vbeta and 13 Jbeta primers. Libraries were prepared by immunoSEQ multiplex PCR; TCRdb keeps only in-frame clonotypes and omits some of them. This repertoire shows about 160,000 clones, around four fifths found once; its top ten account for roughly 1.3%. Sequencing was performed on PBMCs. These TCRs come from a woman in her 50s in good health and CMV-seronegative.

The chain couples TRBV7-9 to TRBJ2-1; 10 bases are a match to TRBD1. Germline CDR1 SEHNR, CDR2 FQNEAQ (reference sequence). The CDR3 has 14 residues. J was trimmed by 4 bases and V by 8 bases; bases with no gene match: 5. The CDR3 loop reads CASHPGQGYNEQFF. CDR3 DNA sequence: TGTGCCAGCCATCCGGGACAGGGGTACAATGAGCAGTTCTTC. The entire variable domain, with the rest obtained from reference TRBV7-9 and TRBJ2-1, is as follows: DTGVSQNPRHKITKRGQNVTFRCDPISEHNRLYWYRQTLGQGPEFLTYFQNEAQLEKSRLLSDRFSAERPKGSFSTLEIQRTEQGDSAMYLCASHPGQGYNEQFFGPGTRLTVL.

V is TRBV7-2 and J is TRBJ1-1; D perhaps matches TRBD1 (5 bases). The CDR3 is 14 amino acids. Germline CDR1 is SGHTA and CDR2 is FQGNSA. The V gene lost 5 bases and the J gene lost 2 bases, with 12 bases spanning the gap. CDR3 DNA: TGTGCCAGCAGCAAGGTGGGGGGAAACACTGAAGCTTTCTTT. Amino acid sequence: CASSKVGGNTEAFF.

The chain carries TRBV5-4 and TRBJ2-5; 10 bases are shared with TRBD2. CDR1 and CDR2 (germline): SGHNT, YYREEE (reference sequence). The CDR3 sequence is 15 residues long. V shed 0 bases, J shed 4 bases, and the junction held 3 bases outside the gene matches. Here the CDR3 DNA reads TGTGCCAGCAGCTTGGCTACTAGCGGGACAGAGACCCAGTACTTC. Translation: CASSLATSGTETQYF.

This clone was counted once. The chain carries TRBV10-3 and TRBJ2-1, with TRBD2 as a possible D gene (5 bases). Germline CDR1 and CDR2: ENHRY and SYGVKD. CDR3 length: 15 residues. Deletions cut 2 bases from V and 1 base from J, with 9 bases between. As DNA, the CDR3 is TGTGCCATCAGTGAGGGGAGAGCATCCTACAATGAGCAGTTCTTC. Its translation is CAISEGRASYNEQFF.

This chain uses TRBV6-5 with TRBJ1-1; 7 bases fit TRBD1. V lost 6 bases, J lost 11 bases, and 9 bases stayed unmatched. CDR1 is MNHEY, CDR2 SVGAGI, per germline. The CDR3 runs to 12 residues. The chain's CDR3 is CASSYLQGPAFF. The CDR3 DNA reads TGTGCCAGCAGCTACCTACAGGGGCCGGCTTTCTTT.

This chain links TRBV19 with TRBJ2-6; 7 bases fit TRBD2. Trimming at V came to 7 bases and at J to 0 bases, leaving 15 bases not matched to a gene. The CDR3 runs 19 residues. Germline lookup yields CDR1 LNHDA and CDR2 SQIVND (reference sequence). The CDR3 is CASTPPLGTKSSGANVLTF. CDR3 sequence (DNA): TGTGCCAGTACCCCCCCCCTAGGGACTAAATCCTCTGGGGCCAACGTCCTGACTTTC.

This chain joins TRBV15 and TRBJ1-1; 8 nucleotides agree with TRBD1. The germline gives CDR1 LNHNV, CDR2 YYDKDF (reference sequence). The trim removed 1 base at V and 6 bases at J, leaving 4 bases unmatched. The CDR3 loop spans 14 amino acids. For the CDR3, the DNA is TGTGCCACCAGCAGAGGGACAGGGAGTTCTGAAGCTTTCTTT. This encodes CATSRGTGSSEAFF.

The rearrangement joins TRBV4-2 to TRBJ2-7; 7 bases are a match to TRBD1. Losses at the gene ends were 0 bases for V and 2 bases for J; bases not matched to a gene: 10. The germline V gene has CDR1 LGHNA and CDR2 YNFKEQ. The CDR3 has 17 residues. The DNA of the CDR3 is TGTGCCAGCAGCCAAGATAATAAAGGACAGGCCACCTACGAGCAGTACTTC. Protein product: CASSQDNKGQATYEQYF.

This chain connects TRBV18 to TRBJ1-1; 7 nucleotides line up with TRBD1. Germline trimming cut 3 bases from V and 1 base from J; bases unmatched to any gene: 2. CDR1 and CDR2 from the germline V gene are KGHSH and LQKENI. The CDR3 consists of 14 residues. The CDR3 spells CASSPGQQNTEAFF. CDR3 nucleotides: TGTGCCAGCTCACCGGGACAGCAGAACACTGAAGCTTTCTTT.

The chain combines TRBV13 with TRBJ1-5; 7 bases match TRBD1. Trimming took 3 bases from V and 6 from J; bases not matched to a gene: 5. CDR1 is PRHDT, CDR2 FYEKMQ, per germline (reference sequence). CDR3 length: 14 residues. The CDR3 nucleotides read TGTGCCAGCAGCTTTACAGGGGCTCCTCAGCCCCAGCATTTT. This codes for CASSFTGAPQPQHF.

The CDR3 reads CASTKGAYVYGYTF. CDR3 sequence (DNA): TGTGCCAGTACGAAGGGGGCGTACGTTTATGGCTACACCTTC. The chain carries TRBV19 and TRBJ1-2; 7 bases match TRBD1. After removal of 7 bases from V and 5 bases from J, the junction contained 10 bases not matched to a gene. The CDR3 runs 14 residues. Germline values: CDR1 LNHDA, CDR2 SQIVND (reference sequence).

The chain has TRBV6-5 and TRBJ1-2; no firm D call. Germline lookup yields CDR1 MNHEY and CDR2 SVGAGI. There are 13 residues in the CDR3. V shed 0 bases and J shed 2 bases, with 4 bases lying between them. CDR3 DNA: TGTGCCAGCAGTTACTCACAGAACTATGGCTACACCTTC. It specifies CASSYSQNYGYTF.

The CDR3: CASSLRGLAGPSTDTQYF. The DNA of the CDR3 is TGTGCCAGCAGCTTAAGGGGACTAGCGGGACCAAGCACAGATACGCAGTATTTT. This chain connects TRBV7-6 to TRBJ2-3; 13 bases match TRBD2. Trimming at V came to 2 bases and at J to 0 bases, leaving 5 bases not matched to a gene. CDR1 and CDR2 (germline): SGHVS, FNYEAQ. The CDR3 totals 18 residues.

This chain uses TRBV4-3 with TRBJ2-1; tentatively, D is TRBD2 (5 bases). This CDR3 is built from 16 residues. Between the trimmed V and J ends, which lost 4 bases and 3 bases, there was a span of 16 bases. Looked up from germline, CDR1 is LGHNA and CDR2 is YSLEER. CDR3 coding DNA: TGCGCCAGCAGCCGCCAAAGCGGAGCCTTCTACAATGAGCAGTTCTTC. Translating gives CASSRQSGAFYNEQFF.

This clone was found a few times. DNA of the CDR3: TGTGCCAGCAGTCCCCCCACGGAGGGGCGGGAGCAGTACTTC. Amino acids: CASSPPTEGREQYF. The chain couples TRBV28 to TRBJ2-7, with D perhaps matching TRBD2 (6 bases). V lost 5 bases to trimming and J lost 7 bases, with 18 bases between them. This CDR3 spans 14 amino acids. CDR1 is MDHEN, CDR2 SYDVKM, per germline.

The chain recombines TRBV27 with TRBJ1-1, with 7 bases lining up with TRBD1. Germline V lookup: CDR1 MNHEY, CDR2 SMNVEV (reference sequence). J gave up 0 bases and V 5 bases, and 9 bases lay outside the gene matches. The CDR3 sequence is 16 residues long. As DNA, the CDR3 is TGTGCCAGCAGTCCCCGACAGGGTGGCCTGAACACTGAAGCTTTCTTT. Its protein is CASSPRQGGLNTEAFF.

The table lists this clone with a few counts. V and J are TRBV19 and TRBJ1-5; no firm D call. The V gene lost 3 bases and the J gene lost 2 bases, with 17 bases spanning the gap. Germline assignment: CDR1 LNHDA and CDR2 SQIVND (reference sequence). The CDR3 consists of 17 residues. The CDR3 loop is CASSISTIQVGNQPQHF. The DNA for the CDR3 is TGTGCCAGTAGTATCTCAACCATTCAGGTCGGCAATCAGCCCCAGCATTTT.

This chain connects TRBV29-1 to TRBJ2-1, with 9 bases aligning to TRBD2. CDR3 length: 15 amino acids. V lost 1 base to trimming and J lost 4 bases; unmatched junction nucleotides: 5. Looked up from germline, CDR1 is SQVTM and CDR2 is ANQGSEA. CDR3 sequence reads: CSVEGGGGAYNEQFF. The DNA of the CDR3 is TGCAGCGTTGAAGGTGGCGGGGGGGCGTACAATGAGCAGTTCTTC.